The source of this T cell receptor beta chain is a study of CD8 T cells in Susac syndrome. It was treatment-naive patients with stable or active relapsing-remitting disease who made up the multiple sclerosis controls. This clonotype has only one observation. CDR1 is SGHAT, CDR2 FQNNGV, per germline. V was pared by 2 bases and J by 0 bases, with 5 bases of the junction left unmatched. The CDR3 spans 18 residues. RNA was extracted with the RNeasy kit, and a quantity of roughly 0.5 to 1 ug was reverse transcribed using random hexamers. TCRdb independently ran MiXCR on the immunoSEQ multiplex PCR reads; one entry per CDR3 protein. Of about 300,000 distinct CDR3 sequences in the sample, around nine tenths were seen once.

Specimen: CD8+ T cells from PBMCs. This sequence joins TRBV11-2 and TRBJ2-1, with TRBD2 matching 12 bases. The origin of this receptor is a human donor with multiple sclerosis. CDR3 protein: CASSLLGLAGNSYNEQFF. CDR3 coding DNA: TGTGCCAGCAGCTTACTGGGACTAGCGGGTAACTCCTACAATGAGCAGTTCTTC.